Each of the 4 T cell receptor beta chains below was sequenced from the same sample in a study of OX40 agonist ivuxolimab in advanced cancers. Profiled with immunoSEQ multiplex PCR; TCRdb holds only in-frame clones, not every one. The sample records about 73,000 clones, about 87% being singletons. The source material was CD4+ or CD8+ T cells sorted from blood, sampled in a trial of the OX40 agonist ivuxolimab. The receptor source for this set is an adult with an advanced solid tumor such as melanoma, head and neck, liver or kidney cancer.

V and J are TRBV5-6 and TRBJ2-5; TRBD2 agrees at 7 bases. Germline V lookup: CDR1 SGHDT, CDR2 YYEEEE. Trimming at V came to 0 bases and at J to 7 bases, leaving 0 bases not matched to a gene. CDR3 length: 12 amino acids. For the CDR3, the DNA is TGTGCCAGCAGCTTGGGGGAGGGGACCCAGTACTTC. This gives the protein CASSLGEGTQYF.

The chain uses TRBV29-1 and TRBJ2-6; D remains ambiguous. V lost 4 bases, J lost 0 bases, and 13 bases lay in between. CDR1 SQVTM and CDR2 ANQGSEA come from the germline V gene. The CDR3 is 16 amino acids. This chain's CDR3 is CSVADYHSSGANVLTF. In nucleotides, the CDR3 is TGCAGCGTTGCTGATTATCACAGCTCTGGGGCCAACGTCCTGACTTTC.

This chain joins TRBV29-1 and TRBJ2-1; TRBD1 matches at 7 bases. This CDR3 contains 14 residues. V shed 7 bases and J 1 base; nucleotides not matched to a gene: 7. In germline, CDR1 is SQVTM, CDR2 ANQGSEA. The CDR3 is CSASAGGSYNEQFF. DNA for the CDR3: TGCAGCGCCTCGGCAGGGGGTTCCTACAATGAGCAGTTCTTC.

The chain has TRBV28 and TRBJ2-7; D gene ambiguous. Germline lookup yields CDR1 MDHEN and CDR2 SYDVKM. Trimming took off 6 bases at V and 2 bases at J, with 8 bases between the two ends. The CDR3 runs 12 residues. This CDR3 is CASRKVTYEQYF. In DNA form, the CDR3 reads TGTGCCAGCAGGAAGGTCACCTACGAGCAGTACTTC.